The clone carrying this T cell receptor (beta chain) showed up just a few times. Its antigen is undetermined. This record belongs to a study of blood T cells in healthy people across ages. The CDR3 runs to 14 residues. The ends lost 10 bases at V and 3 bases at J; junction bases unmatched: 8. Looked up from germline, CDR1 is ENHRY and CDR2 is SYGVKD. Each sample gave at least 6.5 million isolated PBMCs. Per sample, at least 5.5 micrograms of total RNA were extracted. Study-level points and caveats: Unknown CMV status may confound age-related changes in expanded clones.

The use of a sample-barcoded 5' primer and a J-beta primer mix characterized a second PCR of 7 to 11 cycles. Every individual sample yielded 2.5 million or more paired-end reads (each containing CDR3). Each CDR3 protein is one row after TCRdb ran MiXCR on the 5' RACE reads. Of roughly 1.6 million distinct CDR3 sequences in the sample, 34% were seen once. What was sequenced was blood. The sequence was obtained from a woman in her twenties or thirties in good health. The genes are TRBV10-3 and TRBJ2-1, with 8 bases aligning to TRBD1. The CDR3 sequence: CATGLDRDYNEQFF. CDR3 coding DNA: TGTGCCACCGGGCTGGACAGGGACTACAATGAGCAGTTCTTC.